This TCR beta chain was profiled in a study of identical twins. General study results and limits: Rather than following the same donors, the conclusions depended on cross-sectional statistical analysis. Within cord blood, abundant beta clonotypes carried fewer insertions, but memory repertoires showed no such trend. Weaker excess sharing between twins was seen in beta out-of-frame sequences.

In this sample, this clonotype turned up many times. Its cognate antigen is unknown. Through template switching, a universal primer site was introduced, and the cDNA contained unique molecular identifiers. Via MiXCR, TCRdb re-called the 5' RACE reads, giving one row per CDR3 protein. The sample has approximately 690,000 distinct CDR3 sequences, 6.1% seen once. Sequenced sample: naive T cells sorted from blood. The sequence was obtained from a man aged 18 to 35 in good health.

The CDR3 is CASSSTGVGSPLHF. The CDR3 DNA is TGCGCCAGCAGCTCGACAGGGGTCGGTTCACCCCTCCACTTT. V is TRBV5-1 and J is TRBJ1-6; 8 positions agree with TRBD1. Germline loops: CDR1 SGHRS, CDR2 YFSETQ. Trimming cost V 3 bases and J 9 bases; bases outside gene matches: 5. The CDR3 is made up of 14 amino acids. Full variable domain (rest looked up from reference TRBV5-1 and TRBJ1-6): KAGVTQTPRYLIKTRGQQVTLSCSPISGHRSVSWYQQTPGQGLQFLFEYFSETQRNKGNFPGRFSGRQFSNSRSEMNVSTLELGDSALYLCASSSTGVGSPLHFGNGTRLTVT.